This T cell receptor (beta chain) stems from a study of CD8+CD57+ T cells in acquired aplastic anemia. Genomic DNA served as template for TCR beta VDJ and CDR3 profiling. TCRdb re-called the reads with MiXCR, one entry per CDR3 protein. Altogether 160,000 or so distinct CDR3 sequences are present, roughly 43% being singletons, with the ten largest covering about 2.6%. Only patients with CD8+CD57+ cell expansion on flow cytometry were chosen for sequencing. Germline assignment: CDR1 WSHSY and CDR2 SAAADI. The V and J ends lost 0 bases and 6 bases respectively, with 11 bases between them. There are 15 residues in the CDR3.

Specimen: sorted CD4+, CD8+, or CD8+CD57+ T cells (not recorded which) from PBMCs. V is TRBV10-2 and J is TRBJ2-2, with D maybe TRBD2 (5 bases). This TCR was sampled from a human donor with aplastic anemia. The CDR3 DNA sequence: TGCGCCAGCAGTGAGTCGGTGAGGGTGGCCGGGGAGCTGTTTTTT. As protein: CASSESVRVAGELFF.